This T cell receptor (beta chain) was recovered during a study of sequential checkpoint blockade in melanoma. Study overall: Arm A got nivolumab then ipilimumab; arm B the reverse, 1:1. Each arm's sequence ended with maintenance nivolumab.

Germline loops: CDR1 SGDLS, CDR2 YYNGEE. This CDR3 has 14 residues. V was cut by 2 bases and J by 1 base, with 6 bases left in between. Clones were read by immunoSEQ multiplex PCR, and TCRdb kept only the in-frame ones, dropping some. This table has about 17,000 clones, roughly 66% appearing once. Treatment of the sample: randomized to nivolumab then ipilimumab (arm A) or the reverse (arm B). PBMC sorting kept live CD3+CD8+ cells without CD19 or CD56. The chain joins TRBV9 to TRBJ2-2; D is unclear. The source is a human donor with melanoma. Sequences were derived from CD8+ T cells sorted from blood (inferred from file names), sampled from a patient given nivolumab and ipilimumab in sequence. CDR3 nucleotides: TGTGCCAGCAGCGTCTCCAGGAACACCGGGGAGCTGTTTTTT. It is translated as CASSVSRNTGELFF.